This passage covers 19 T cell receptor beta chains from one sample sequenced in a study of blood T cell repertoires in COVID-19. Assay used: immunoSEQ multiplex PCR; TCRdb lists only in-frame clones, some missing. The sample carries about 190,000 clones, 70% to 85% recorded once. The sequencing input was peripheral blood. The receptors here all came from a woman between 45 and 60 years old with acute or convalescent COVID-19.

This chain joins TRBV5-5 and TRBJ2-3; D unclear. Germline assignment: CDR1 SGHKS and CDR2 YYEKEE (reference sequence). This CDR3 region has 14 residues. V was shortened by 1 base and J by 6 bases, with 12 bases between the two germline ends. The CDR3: CASSLTVTRDTQYF. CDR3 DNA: TGTGCCAGCAGCTTGACGGTGACGCGGGATACGCAGTATTTT.

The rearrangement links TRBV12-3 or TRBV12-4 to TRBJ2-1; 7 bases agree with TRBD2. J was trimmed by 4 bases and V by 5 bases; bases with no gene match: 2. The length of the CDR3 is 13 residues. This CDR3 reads CASSRTSYNEQFF. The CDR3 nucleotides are TGTGCCAGCAGTCGGACTAGTTACAATGAGCAGTTCTTC.

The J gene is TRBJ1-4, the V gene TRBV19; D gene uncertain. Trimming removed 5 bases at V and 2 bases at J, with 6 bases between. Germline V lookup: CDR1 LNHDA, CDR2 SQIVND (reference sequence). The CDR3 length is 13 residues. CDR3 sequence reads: CASSGQTNEKLFF. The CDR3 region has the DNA TGTGCCAGTAGTGGGCAGACTAATGAAAAACTGTTTTTT.

CDR3 DNA sequence: TGTGCCATCAGTGAGTCACAGGGGGTGAGCAATCAGCCCCAGCATTTT. This sequence encodes CAISESQGVSNQPQHF. The chain combines TRBV10-3 with TRBJ1-5, with TRBD1 matching 8 bases. After removal of 0 bases from V and 1 base from J, the junction contained 2 bases not matched to a gene. CDR3 length: 16 amino acids. Germline CDR1 reads ENHRY; CDR2 reads SYGVKD.

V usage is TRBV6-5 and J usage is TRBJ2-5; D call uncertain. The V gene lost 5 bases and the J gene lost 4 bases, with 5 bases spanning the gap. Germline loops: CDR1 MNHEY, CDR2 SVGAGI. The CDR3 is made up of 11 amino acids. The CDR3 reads CASSTRETQYF. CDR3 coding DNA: TGTGCCAGCAGTACTCGAGAGACCCAGTACTTC.

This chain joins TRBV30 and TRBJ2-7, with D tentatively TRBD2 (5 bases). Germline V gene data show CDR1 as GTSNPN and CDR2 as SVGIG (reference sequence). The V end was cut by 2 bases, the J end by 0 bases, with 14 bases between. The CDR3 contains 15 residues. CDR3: CAWSPAGILSYEQYF. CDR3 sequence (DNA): TGTGCCTGGAGTCCCGCCGGGATCCTCTCCTACGAGCAGTACTTC.

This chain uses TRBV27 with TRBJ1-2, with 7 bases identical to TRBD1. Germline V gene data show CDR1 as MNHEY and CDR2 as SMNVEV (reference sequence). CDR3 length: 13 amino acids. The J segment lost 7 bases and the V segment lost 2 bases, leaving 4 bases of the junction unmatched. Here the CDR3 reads CASSLRGQSGYTF. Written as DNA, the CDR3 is TGTGCCAGCAGTTTAAGGGGGCAGAGTGGCTACACCTTC.

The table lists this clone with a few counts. The CDR3, as DNA: TGCAGCGTTGAGAGGCCGCTGAACACTGAAGCTTTCTTT. Translating it yields CSVERPLNTEAFF. This sequence joins TRBV29-1 and TRBJ1-1; no clear D. This CDR3 is built from 13 residues. The germline V and J ends were trimmed by 3 bases and 0 bases, with 8 bases remaining between them. Germline V lookup: CDR1 SQVTM, CDR2 ANQGSEA.

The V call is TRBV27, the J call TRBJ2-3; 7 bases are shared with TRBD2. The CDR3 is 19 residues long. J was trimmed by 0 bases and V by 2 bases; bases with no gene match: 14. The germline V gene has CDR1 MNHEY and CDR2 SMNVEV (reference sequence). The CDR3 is CASSLRGTGRSRSTDTQYF. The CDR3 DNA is TGTGCCAGCAGTTTAAGGGGAACCGGGAGGAGCCGTAGCACAGATACGCAGTATTTT.

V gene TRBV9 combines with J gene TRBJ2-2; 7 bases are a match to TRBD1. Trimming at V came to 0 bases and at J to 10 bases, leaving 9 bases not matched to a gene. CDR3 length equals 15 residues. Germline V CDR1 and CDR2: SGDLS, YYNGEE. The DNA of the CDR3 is TGTGCCAGCAGCGTAGAAGTGACAGGGCCTAAGGAGCTGTTTTTT. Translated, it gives CASSVEVTGPKELFF. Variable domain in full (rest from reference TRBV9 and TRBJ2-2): DSGVTQTPKHLITATGQRVTLRCSPRSGDLSVYWYQQSLDQGLQFLIQYYNGEERAKGNILERFSAQQFPDLHSELNLSSLELGDSALYFCASSVEVTGPKELFFGEGSRLTVL.

DNA of the CDR3: TGTGCCAGTAGTATAGACAGAAACTATGGCTACACCTTC. Amino acids: CASSIDRNYGYTF. The chain joins TRBV19 to TRBJ1-2; no reliable D call. Germline loops: CDR1 LNHDA, CDR2 SQIVND (reference sequence). V gave up 0 bases and J gave up 2 bases, with 4 bases separating them. This CDR3 comprises 13 residues.

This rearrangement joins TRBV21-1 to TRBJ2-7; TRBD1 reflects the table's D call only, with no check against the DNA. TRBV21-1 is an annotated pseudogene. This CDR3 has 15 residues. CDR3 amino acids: CASIDRTPTSYEQYF. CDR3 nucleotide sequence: TGTGCCAGCATCGACAGGACTCCTACGTCGTACGAGCAGTACTTC.

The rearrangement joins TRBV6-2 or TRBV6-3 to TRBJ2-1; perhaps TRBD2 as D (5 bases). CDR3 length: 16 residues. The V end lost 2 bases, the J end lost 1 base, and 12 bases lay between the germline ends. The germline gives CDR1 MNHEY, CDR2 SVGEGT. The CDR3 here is CASSYPPGKSYNEQFF. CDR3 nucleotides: TGTGCCAGCAGTTACCCCCCGGGGAAATCCTACAATGAGCAGTTCTTC.

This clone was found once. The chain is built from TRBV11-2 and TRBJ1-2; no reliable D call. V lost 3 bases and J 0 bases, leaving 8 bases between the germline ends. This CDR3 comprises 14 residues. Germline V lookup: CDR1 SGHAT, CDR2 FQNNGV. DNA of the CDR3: TGTGCCAGCAGCTTGACATCCTCTAACTATGGCTACACCTTC. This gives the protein CASSLTSSNYGYTF.

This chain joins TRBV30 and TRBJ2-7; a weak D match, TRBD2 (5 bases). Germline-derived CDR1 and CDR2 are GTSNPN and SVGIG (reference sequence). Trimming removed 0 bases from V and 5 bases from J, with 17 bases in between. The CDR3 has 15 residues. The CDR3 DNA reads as TGTGCCTGGAGTGTTGGCAGTTTGATGCGGGACGAGCAGTACTTC. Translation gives CAWSVGSLMRDEQYF.

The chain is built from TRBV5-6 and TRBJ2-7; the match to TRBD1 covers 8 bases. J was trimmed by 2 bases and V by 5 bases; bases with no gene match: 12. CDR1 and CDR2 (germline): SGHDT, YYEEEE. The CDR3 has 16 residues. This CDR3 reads CASRGHRDRSPYEQYF. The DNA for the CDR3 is TGTGCCAGCAGAGGCCACCGGGACAGGAGCCCCTACGAGCAGTACTTC.

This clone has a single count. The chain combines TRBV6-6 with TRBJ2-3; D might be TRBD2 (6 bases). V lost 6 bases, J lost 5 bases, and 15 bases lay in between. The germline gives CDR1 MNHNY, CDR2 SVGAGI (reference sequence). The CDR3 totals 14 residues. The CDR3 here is CASSRARGGDTQYF. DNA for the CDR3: TGTGCCAGCAGCCGTGCCCGGGGAGGAGATACGCAGTATTTT.

DNA for the CDR3: TGTGCCACCAGCAGCCAAAGGGAGGGTCCGGTAGGCTATGGCTACACCTTC. Amino acid sequence: CATSSQREGPVGYGYTF. The chain has TRBV15 and TRBJ1-2; no definite D call. CDR3 size: 17 residues. Trimming removed 3 bases from V and 4 bases from J, with 21 bases in between. Germline-derived CDR1 and CDR2 are LNHNV and YYDKDF (reference sequence).

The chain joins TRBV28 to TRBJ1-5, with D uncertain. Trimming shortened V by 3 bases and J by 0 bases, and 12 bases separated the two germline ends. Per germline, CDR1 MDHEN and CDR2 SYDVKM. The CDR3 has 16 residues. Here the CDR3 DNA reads TGTGCCAGCAGTTTGGGCTTGGGTTATAGCAATCAGCCCCAGCATTTT. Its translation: CASSLGLGYSNQPQHF.